This TCR beta chain was recovered during a study of naive and memory T cell subsets. Two oligonucleotides, mixed equimolar, formed the beta constant-region primer covering TRBC1 and TRBC2. Nested alpha and beta constant-region primers with the SP2 primer drove four PCR rounds on ligated cDNA. TCRdb redid the calling of the UMI-ligation and nested PCR reads with MiXCR, one entry per CDR3 protein. Among some 9,700 distinct CDR3 sequences, less than 7% were seen once, and the ten largest hold more than 50%. General observations from the study: Clonotypes here are unpaired alpha or beta chain sequences.

Note on this clonotype: Its antigen is undetermined. Its ends do not fully match the called genes, so a read error is possible.

Four subsets defined by CD45RA and CD27 were sorted after CD3, CD4, CD8 and live/dead staining. Sorting gates: effector memory CD45RA-CD27-, EMRA CD45RA+CD27-. This CDR3 contains 16 residues. The germline V gene has CDR1 SEHNR and CDR2 FQNEAQ (reference sequence). The sample was CD4+ TEMRA cells from blood. Subset defined: effector memory re-expressing CD45RA, CD45RA+ CD27-. The chain is built from TRBV7-9 and TRBJ2-1; 13 bases are shared with TRBD2. The receptor was derived from a human donor in good health. The CDR3 region has the DNA TGTGCCAGCAGCTTAGGGGGACTAGCGGGAAAGAATGAGAAGTTCTTC. Its translation is CASSLGGLAGKNEKFF.